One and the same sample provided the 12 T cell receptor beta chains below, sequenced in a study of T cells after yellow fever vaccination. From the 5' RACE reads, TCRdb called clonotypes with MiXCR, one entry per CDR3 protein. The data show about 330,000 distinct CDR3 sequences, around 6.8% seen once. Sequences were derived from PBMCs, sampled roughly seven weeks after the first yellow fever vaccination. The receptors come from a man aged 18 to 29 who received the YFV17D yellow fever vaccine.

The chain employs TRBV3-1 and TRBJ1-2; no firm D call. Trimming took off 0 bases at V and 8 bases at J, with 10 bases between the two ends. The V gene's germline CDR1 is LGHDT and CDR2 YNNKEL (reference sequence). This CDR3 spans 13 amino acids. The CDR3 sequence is CASSQDNSGGYTF. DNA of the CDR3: TGTGCCAGCAGCCAAGATAACTCTGGAGGCTACACCTTC.

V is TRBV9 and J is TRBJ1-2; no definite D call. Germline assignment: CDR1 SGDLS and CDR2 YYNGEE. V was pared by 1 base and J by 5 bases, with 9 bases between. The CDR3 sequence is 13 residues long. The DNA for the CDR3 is TGTGCCAGCAGCGTAAGCACAGCGTATGGCTACACCTTC. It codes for CASSVSTAYGYTF.

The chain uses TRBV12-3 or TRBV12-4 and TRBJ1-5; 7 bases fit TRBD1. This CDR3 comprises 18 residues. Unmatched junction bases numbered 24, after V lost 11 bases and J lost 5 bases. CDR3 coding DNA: TGTGCCTGCTGCCTAACGGGCGACAGGGTGAGATATGATCAGCCCCAGCATTTT. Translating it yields CACCLTGDRVRYDQPQHF.

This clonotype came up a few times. CDR3 residues: CASSPPEGGDTQYF. In nucleotides, the CDR3 is TGTGCCAGCAGCCCGCCCGAGGGGGGAGATACGCAGTATTTT. The chain links TRBV9 to TRBJ2-3, with D perhaps matching TRBD1 or TRBD2 (6 bases each). Trimming removed 4 bases from V and 5 bases from J, with 14 bases in between. The germline gives CDR1 SGDLS, CDR2 YYNGEE. The CDR3 runs to 14 residues.

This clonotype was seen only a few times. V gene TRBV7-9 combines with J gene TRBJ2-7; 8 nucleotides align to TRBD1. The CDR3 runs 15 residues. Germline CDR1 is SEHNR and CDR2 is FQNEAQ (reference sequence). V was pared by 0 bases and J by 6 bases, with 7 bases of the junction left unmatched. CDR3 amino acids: CASSLAGQGTSEQYF. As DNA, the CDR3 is TGTGCCAGCAGCTTAGCAGGACAGGGAACCTCCGAGCAGTACTTC.

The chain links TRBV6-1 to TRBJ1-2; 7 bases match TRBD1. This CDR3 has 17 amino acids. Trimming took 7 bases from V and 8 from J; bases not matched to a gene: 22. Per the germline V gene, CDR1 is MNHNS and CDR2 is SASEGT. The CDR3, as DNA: TGTGCCAGCACCCTCCCGAGAGGGGGCCCGGACATCTACGGCTACACCTTC. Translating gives CASTLPRGGPDIYGYTF.

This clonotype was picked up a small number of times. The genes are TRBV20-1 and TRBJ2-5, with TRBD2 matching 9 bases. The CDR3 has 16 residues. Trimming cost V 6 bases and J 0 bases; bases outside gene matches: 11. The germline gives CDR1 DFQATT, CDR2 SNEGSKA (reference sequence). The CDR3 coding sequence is TGCAGTGCGATGGGGGGAATAGCGGGGGACCAAGAGACCCAGTACTTC. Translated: CSAMGGIAGDQETQYF.

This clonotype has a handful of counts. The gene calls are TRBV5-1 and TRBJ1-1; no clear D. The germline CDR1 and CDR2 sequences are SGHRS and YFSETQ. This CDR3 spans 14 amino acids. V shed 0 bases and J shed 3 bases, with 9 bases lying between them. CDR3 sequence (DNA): TGCGCCAGCAGCTTGGGGGAAGGGTACACTGAAGCTTTCTTT. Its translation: CASSLGEGYTEAFF.

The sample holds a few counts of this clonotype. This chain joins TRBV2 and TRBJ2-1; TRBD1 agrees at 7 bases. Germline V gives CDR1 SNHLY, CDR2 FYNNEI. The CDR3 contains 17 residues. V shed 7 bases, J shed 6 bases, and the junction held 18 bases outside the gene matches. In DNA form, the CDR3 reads TGTGCCAGCAAGCCACCTCTTCAGATCCAGGGGGTCAATGAGCAGTTCTTC. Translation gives CASKPPLQIQGVNEQFF.

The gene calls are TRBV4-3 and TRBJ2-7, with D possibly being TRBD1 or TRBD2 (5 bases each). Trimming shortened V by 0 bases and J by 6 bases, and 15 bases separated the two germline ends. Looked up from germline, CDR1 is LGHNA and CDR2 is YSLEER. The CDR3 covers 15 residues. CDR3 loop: CASSQDPQGDSEQYF. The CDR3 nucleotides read TGCGCCAGCAGCCAAGACCCTCAGGGAGACAGCGAGCAGTACTTC.

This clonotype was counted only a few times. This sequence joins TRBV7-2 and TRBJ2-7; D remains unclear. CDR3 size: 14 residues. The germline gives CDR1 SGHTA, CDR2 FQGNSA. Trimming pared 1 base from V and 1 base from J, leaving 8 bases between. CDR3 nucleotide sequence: TGTGCCAGCAGCTTAGATAGGCCATCCTACGAGCAGTACTTC. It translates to CASSLDRPSYEQYF.

CDR3 sequence (DNA): TGCGCCAGCCAGGATGAGAGCTGGAATTCACCCCTCCACTTT. Its protein product is CASQDESWNSPLHF. The chain has TRBV5-1 and TRBJ1-6; D not resolved. The V end was cut by 7 bases, the J end by 7 bases, with 15 bases between. Germline lookup yields CDR1 SGHRS and CDR2 YFSETQ. This CDR3 has 14 residues. The full variable domain, rest sourced from reference TRBV5-1 and TRBJ1-6, is KAGVTQTPRYLIKTRGQQVTLSCSPISGHRSVSWYQQTPGQGLQFLFEYFSETQRNKGNFPGRFSGRQFSNSRSEMNVSTLELGDSALYLCASQDESWNSPLHFGNGTRLTVT.